These 30 T cell receptor beta chains share one sample of origin, sequenced in a study of T cell responses to AZD1222 COVID-19 vaccine (dated by TCRdb to the early 2020s). Libraries were made using the immunoSEQ multiplex PCR assay. Sourced from immuneACCESS, this table was stored by TCRdb with only in-frame sequences that have V and J called. A share of the clones is absent; for the studies checked, an unresolved V gene accounts for under half, and the remainder has no known explanation. This sample has 150,000 to 200,000 clones in its table, and roughly 94% of those were observed once. 1% to 1.4% of the sample is held by the ten biggest clonotypes. The time point label on this specimen signifies: about 28 days (+/-7) after the second vaccine dose. The sequencing used peripheral blood, collected 28 days after the second AZD1222 dose. Receptor source: an adult who received the AZD1222 COVID-19 vaccine.

This rearrangement joins TRBV19 to TRBJ2-1; the D is unclear. CDR1 is LNHDA, CDR2 SQIVND, per germline (reference sequence). The CDR3 is 12 amino acids. Trimming removed 1 base at V and 7 bases at J, with 5 bases between. DNA for the CDR3: TGTGCCAGTAGTATAGGGCTGAATGAGCAGTTCTTC. Translation gives CASSIGLNEQFF.

The chain is built from TRBV2 and TRBJ2-3; the match to TRBD2 covers 7 bases. The germline V gene encodes CDR1 SNHLY and CDR2 FYNNEI. This CDR3 comprises 15 residues. The V and J ends lost 1 base and 4 bases, in that order; junction bases with no gene match: 5. As DNA, the CDR3 is TGTGCCAGCAGTGAAGGCGGGAGCGTGCCAGATACGCAGTATTTT. Protein: CASSEGGSVPDTQYF. The full variable domain, in which reference TRBV2 and TRBJ2-3 provide the parts outside the CDR3, is EPEVTQTPSHQVTQMGQEVILRCVPISNHLYFYWYRQILGQKVEFLVSFYNNEISEKSEIFDDQFSVERPDGSNFTLKIRSTKLEDSAMYFCASSEGGSVPDTQYFGPGTRLTVL.

This sequence joins TRBV5-6 and TRBJ1-5; no reliable D call. This CDR3 has 16 amino acids. V was cut by 3 bases and J by 2 bases, with 15 bases left in between. Germline lookup yields CDR1 SGHDT and CDR2 YYEEEE. As DNA, the CDR3 is TGTGCCAGCAGCTACGGCGCAGTTATTGGCAATCAGCCCCAGCATTTT. This encodes CASSYGAVIGNQPQHF. Combining the CDR3 with reference TRBV5-6 and TRBJ1-5 gives the whole variable domain DAGVTQSPTHLIKTRGQQVTLRCSPKSGHDTVSWYQQALGQGPQFIFQYYEEEERQRGNFPDRFSGHQFPNYSSELNVNALLLGDSALYLCASSYGAVIGNQPQHFGDGTRLSIL.

This chain links TRBV5-1 with TRBJ1-5, with D maybe TRBD1 (5 bases). The CDR3 length is 13 residues. Germline CDR1 SGHRS, CDR2 YFSETQ. V gave up 4 bases and J gave up 5 bases, with 10 bases separating them. The DNA of the CDR3 is TGCGCCAGCAGCATCCAGGGTGATCAGCCCCAGCATTTT. Amino acid sequence: CASSIQGDQPQHF. The full variable domain, with the rest looked up from reference TRBV5-1 and TRBJ1-5, is KAGVTQTPRYLIKTRGQQVTLSCSPISGHRSVSWYQQTPGQGLQFLFEYFSETQRNKGNFPGRFSGRQFSNSRSEMNVSTLELGDSALYLCASSIQGDQPQHFGDGTRLSIL.

The chain recombines TRBV19 with TRBJ1-1; 9 bases match TRBD1. V gave up 11 bases and J gave up 4 bases; unmatched junction bases: 5. CDR1 and CDR2 from the germline V gene are LNHDA and SQIVND (reference sequence). CDR3 length: 12 amino acids. CDR3 protein: CAATTGGTEAFF. For the CDR3, the DNA is TGTGCCGCTACGACAGGGGGCACTGAAGCTTTCTTT.

The J gene is TRBJ1-1, the V gene TRBV5-5; 10 positions match TRBD1. The J segment lost 5 bases and the V segment lost 5 bases, leaving 15 bases of the junction unmatched. Germline V gene data show CDR1 as SGHKS and CDR2 as YYEKEE (reference sequence). CDR3 length equals 17 residues. This chain's CDR3 is CASRGQGYRVSSTEAFF. The CDR3 bases are TGTGCCAGCAGGGGACAGGGGTATCGGGTTTCCTCGACTGAAGCTTTCTTT.

This clone was observed a few times. The chain carries TRBV6-5 and TRBJ2-7, with 9 bases lining up with TRBD1. This CDR3 has 14 amino acids. V shed 6 bases, J shed 7 bases, and the junction held 10 bases outside the gene matches. Germline V CDR1 and CDR2: MNHEY, SVGAGI. Here the CDR3 reads CASSRDRVLKEQYF. CDR3 nucleotides: TGTGCCAGCAGCCGGGACAGGGTTCTGAAAGAGCAGTACTTC.

The chain joins TRBV6-6 to TRBJ1-5; 10 nucleotides match TRBD1. Losses at the gene ends were 2 bases for V and 6 bases for J; bases not matched to a gene: 4. This CDR3 contains 15 residues. The germline CDR1 and CDR2 sequences are MNHNY and SVGAGI (reference sequence). The chain's CDR3 is CASSYGTGESQPQHF. DNA of the CDR3: TGTGCCAGCAGTTACGGGACAGGGGAAAGTCAGCCCCAGCATTTT.

The rearrangement uses TRBV6-5 and TRBJ1-2; 10 bases agree with TRBD1. The CDR3 totals 15 residues. V trimming: 6 bases; J trimming: 2 bases; junction bases outside the gene matches: 6. In germline, CDR1 is MNHEY, CDR2 SVGAGI. CDR3 sequence reads: CASRTRDRGNYGYTF. The CDR3 nucleotides read TGTGCCAGCAGGACCCGGGACAGGGGAAACTATGGCTACACCTTC.

This chain uses TRBV24-1 with TRBJ2-7, with TRBD1 matching 8 bases. This CDR3 region has 13 residues. In germline, CDR1 is KGHDR, CDR2 SFDVKD. J gave up 5 bases and V 4 bases, and 3 bases lay outside the gene matches. Written as DNA, the CDR3 is TGTGCCACCAGTGAAACGACAGGGGACGAGCAGTACTTC. Translation: CATSETTGDEQYF.

The rearrangement joins TRBV2 to TRBJ1-2; no firm D call. The CDR3 runs 13 residues. CDR1 SNHLY and CDR2 FYNNEI come from the germline V gene. Trimming took off 2 bases at V and 4 bases at J, with 8 bases between the two ends. CDR3: CASSELETYGYTF. The CDR3 nucleotides read TGTGCCAGCAGTGAACTGGAAACCTATGGCTACACCTTC.

CDR3 nucleotide sequence: TGTGCCTGGAGTGAGGGACGGGTCACCATATATTTT. Protein sequence: CAWSEGRVTIYF. The rearrangement joins TRBV30 to TRBJ1-3; possible D gene TRBD1, 5 bases. V was pared by 1 base and J by 9 bases, with 10 bases between. Germline CDR1 and CDR2: GTSNPN and SVGIG (reference sequence). This CDR3 comprises 12 residues.

This chain uses TRBV2 with TRBJ1-1, with D unclear. From germline, CDR1 is SNHLY and CDR2 FYNNEI. V lost 9 bases and J 5 bases, leaving 13 bases between the germline ends. The CDR3 contains 12 residues. This chain's CDR3 is CASPLLPTEAFF. DNA for the CDR3: TGTGCCAGTCCACTTCTCCCTACTGAAGCTTTCTTT.

This clone was observed once. The chain has TRBV5-8 and TRBJ1-5; TRBD1 aligns across 8 bases. From germline, CDR1 is SGHTS and CDR2 YDEGEE. This CDR3 has 16 residues. V was clipped by 4 bases and J by 0 bases; unmatched bases: 6. CDR3 residues: CASSPGTGDSNQPQHF. The CDR3 bases are TGTGCCAGCAGCCCCGGGACAGGTGATAGCAATCAGCCCCAGCATTTT.

As for this clone: Additional DNA sequences in this sample encode the identical CDR3. The V and J genes are TRBV27 and TRBJ1-5; D not resolved. Trimming stripped 3 bases from V and 0 bases from J, with 9 bases between. CDR1 and CDR2 from the germline V gene are MNHEY and SMNVEV (reference sequence). The CDR3 contains 15 residues. CDR3 loop: CASSLTGYSNQPQHF. DNA of the CDR3: TGTGCCAGCAGTTTGACGGGATATAGCAATCAGCCCCAGCATTTT.

The rearrangement uses TRBV5-8 and TRBJ1-5; D call uncertain. Between the trimmed V and J ends, which lost 4 bases and 3 bases, there was a span of 14 bases. This CDR3 region has 15 residues. CDR1 is SGHTS and CDR2 is YDEGEE in the germline V gene. For the CDR3, the DNA is TGTGCCAGCAGCCCCGGGAGGACGCACAATCAGCCCCAGCATTTT. Its translation: CASSPGRTHNQPQHF.

V and J are TRBV7-9 and TRBJ2-2, with D unclear. This CDR3 is built from 16 residues. Germline lookup yields CDR1 SEHNR and CDR2 FQNEAQ (reference sequence). Trimming removed 2 bases at V and 2 bases at J, with 12 bases between. The CDR3 region is CASSLLGRPNTGELFF. For the CDR3, the DNA is TGTGCCAGCAGCTTACTTGGCAGACCCAACACCGGGGAGCTGTTTTTT.

The genes are TRBV29-1 and TRBJ2-3, with D possibly matching TRBD2 (5 bases). Germline CDR1 SQVTM, CDR2 ANQGSEA. The germline V and J ends were trimmed by 3 bases and 4 bases, with 11 bases remaining between them. The CDR3 runs to 13 residues. The CDR3 region is CSVEGRRSDTQYF. CDR3 DNA: TGCAGCGTTGAGGGCAGGAGGTCAGATACGCAGTATTTT.

The chain has TRBV13 and TRBJ1-6; D gene uncertain. Germline lookup yields CDR1 PRHDT and CDR2 FYEKMQ (reference sequence). Trimming took 4 bases from V and 5 from J, leaving 15 bases between them. CDR3 length: 16 residues. The DNA of the CDR3 is TGTGCCAGCAGCTCTGGTTCGTTGGGCGATAATTCACCCCTCCACTTT. Its translation is CASSSGSLGDNSPLHF.

Details on this clone: The sample contains more than one DNA sequence encoding this CDR3. This chain joins TRBV29-1 and TRBJ1-1; a weak D match, TRBD1 (5 bases). Germline V CDR1 and CDR2: SQVTM, ANQGSEA. V lost 6 bases and J lost 5, with 7 bases in between. The CDR3 spans 10 residues. Here the CDR3 reads CSVRVTEAFF. In nucleotides, the CDR3 is TGCAGCGTCAGGGTTACTGAAGCTTTCTTT.

This clone was seen more than once but under ten times. The genes are TRBV10-1 and TRBJ1-1, with TRBD1 identical over 8 bases. Germline values: CDR1 WNHNN, CDR2 SYGVQD (reference sequence). This CDR3 has 12 amino acids. Trimming cost V 3 bases and J 10 bases; bases outside gene matches: 4. The CDR3 region has the DNA TGCGCCAGCAGTGATAGGACAGGGCCAGCTTTCTTT. Translated, it gives CASSDRTGPAFF.

The chain recombines TRBV10-3 with TRBJ1-2; perhaps TRBD1 as D (5 bases). Trimming took off 3 bases at V and 3 bases at J, with 11 bases between the two ends. The germline gives CDR1 ENHRY, CDR2 SYGVKD. CDR3 length equals 14 residues. CDR3 nucleotide sequence: TGTGCCATCAGTGAAACGACAGTCGACTATGGCTACACCTTC. Its translation: CAISETTVDYGYTF.

The rearrangement uses TRBV4-1 and TRBJ1-1; D unresolved. Germline lookup yields CDR1 MGHRA and CDR2 YSYEKL. CDR3 length: 15 amino acids. V was shortened by 1 base and J by 0 bases, with 9 bases between the two germline ends. The CDR3 nucleotides read TGCGCCAGCAGCCAAGGGACCCAAATGAACACTGAAGCTTTCTTT. Its protein product is CASSQGTQMNTEAFF.

The CDR3 sequence is CATSIEKGLTEAFF. In nucleotides, the CDR3 is TGTGCCACCAGCATTGAGAAGGGGCTCACTGAAGCTTTCTTT. The V call is TRBV15, the J call TRBJ1-1, with D possibly being TRBD1 (5 bases). This CDR3 contains 14 residues. The V end was cut by 4 bases, the J end by 4 bases, with 13 bases between. Per the germline V gene, CDR1 is LNHNV and CDR2 is YYDKDF (reference sequence).

The chain has TRBV6-4 and TRBJ1-2; D is unresolved. Germline V gene lookup returns CDR1 MRHNA and CDR2 SNTAGT. The CDR3 has 11 amino acids. Trimming cost V 3 bases and J 8 bases, with 7 bases left between them. The CDR3 here is CASSDQRGYTF. The CDR3, as DNA: TGTGCCAGCAGTGATCAGCGGGGCTACACCTTC.

The chain has TRBV13 and TRBJ2-3; 10 positions match TRBD2. With 0 bases clipped from V and 1 base from J, the junction kept 7 bases outside the gene matches. Germline-derived CDR1 and CDR2 are PRHDT and FYEKMQ (reference sequence). The CDR3 runs to 18 residues. This CDR3 reads CASSLGPGLAGGTDTQYF. CDR3 sequence (DNA): TGTGCCAGCAGCTTAGGCCCTGGGCTAGCGGGGGGCACAGATACGCAGTATTTT.

CDR3 protein: CASSPWVSRDLTAGELFF. The CDR3 DNA sequence: TGTGCCAGCAGCCCTTGGGTTAGCCGGGATTTAACGGCCGGGGAGCTGTTTTTT. V usage is TRBV7-9 and J usage is TRBJ2-2; the D gene is possibly TRBD2 (5 bases). V shed 5 bases and J shed 6 bases, with 25 bases lying between them. This CDR3 region has 18 residues. Germline CDR1 SEHNR, CDR2 FQNEAQ (reference sequence).

The gene calls are TRBV28 and TRBJ1-3; no reliable D call. The CDR3 length is 13 residues. CDR1 MDHEN and CDR2 SYDVKM come from the germline V gene. V lost 6 bases and J 2 bases, leaving 8 bases between the germline ends. CDR3 sequence: CASSQWAGNTIYF. The CDR3, as DNA: TGTGCCAGCAGCCAATGGGCTGGAAACACCATATATTTT.

The chain employs TRBV6-6 and TRBJ1-4; maybe TRBD1 (6 bases). The germline V gene encodes CDR1 MNHNY and CDR2 SVGAGI (reference sequence). CDR3 length equals 13 residues. V was pared by 2 bases and J by 10 bases, with 11 bases between. This chain's CDR3 is CASSYRADRKLFF. As DNA, the CDR3 is TGTGCCAGCAGTTACCGGGCGGACAGAAAACTGTTTTTT.

The chain combines TRBV5-1 with TRBJ2-1, with a possible D match to TRBD1 (6 bases). The germline V and J ends were trimmed by 4 bases and 5 bases, with 19 bases remaining between them. Germline V gene lookup returns CDR1 SGHRS and CDR2 YFSETQ. The CDR3 extends over 16 amino acids. The CDR3 nucleotides are TGCGCCAGCAGCCAGACCCCGGGACACCTTAACAATGAGCAGTTCTTC. The encoded protein is CASSQTPGHLNNEQFF.